Sequencing of this T cell receptor (beta chain) was carried out in a study of blood T cell repertoires in COVID-19. Turning to the study itself: From the United States, Italy and Spain came samples of acute and convalescent COVID-19. PBMCs, B-cell-depleted T cells, or T cells provided the cDNA or gDNA that made up the material.

Assay: immunoSEQ multiplex PCR; the TCRdb copy retains only in-frame clones and omits some. The data show about 36,000 clones, approximately 90% seen once. The CDR3 totals 12 residues. J lost 6 bases, V lost 11 bases, and 7 bases had no gene match. The clonotype was recovered from a human donor in a cohort sampled during active COVID-19. The V gene is TRBV6-7, the J gene TRBJ1-2; 9 nucleotides align to TRBD1. TRBV6-7 is placed among ORFs of uncertain function. The sample comprised peripheral blood. This CDR3 reads CAGRQGGDGYTF. The CDR3, as DNA: TGTGCCGGACGACAGGGGGGGGATGGCTACACCTTC.